The next 28 T cell receptor beta chains were all read from a single sample in a study of cytomegalovirus exposure and HLA in healthy donors. The PCR was carried out with 60 Vbeta primers and 13 Jbeta primers. Only in-frame clones appear in the TCRdb table, and some are missing; sequencing was by immunoSEQ multiplex PCR. The repertoire holds about 160,000 clones, with 75% to 85% as singletons. Sequenced input: PBMCs. These receptors were taken from a man in his fifties in good health and CMV-seropositive.

The chain carries TRBV7-6 and TRBJ2-7, with D possibly TRBD1 on 6 matching bases. Trimming removed 4 bases at V and 4 bases at J, with 17 bases between. This CDR3 has 15 amino acids. In germline, CDR1 is SGHVS, CDR2 FNYEAQ. The CDR3 region is CASSSDSSDRYEQYF. CDR3 sequence (DNA): TGTGCCAGCAGCTCCGACTCCTCCGACAGGTACGAGCAGTACTTC.

In DNA, the CDR3 is TGTGCCAGCAGCCCGACTAGCGGGTACTACAATGAGCAGTTCTTC. Translating gives CASSPTSGYYNEQFF. The gene calls are TRBV11-3 and TRBJ2-1; 10 bases agree with TRBD2. V shed 5 bases and J 3 bases; nucleotides not matched to a gene: 4. The CDR3 has 15 amino acids. Germline V lookup: CDR1 SGHNT, CDR2 YENEEA.

The chain uses TRBV11-3 and TRBJ2-7; 8 bases fit TRBD1. The V gene's germline CDR1 is SGHNT and CDR2 YENEEA. The ends lost 2 bases at V and 5 bases at J; junction bases unmatched: 5. The CDR3 is 14 amino acids. Here the CDR3 DNA reads TGTGCCAGCAGCTTAAGGACAGGGATTGACGAGCAGTACTTC. This translates into CASSLRTGIDEQYF.

The gene calls are TRBV13 and TRBJ1-6; possibly TRBD1 for D (6 bases). Trimming left V 3 bases short and J 4 bases short, with 16 bases between. From germline, CDR1 is PRHDT and CDR2 FYEKMQ (reference sequence). The CDR3 covers 17 residues. The chain's CDR3 is CASSFRQDSQYNSPLHF. The DNA of the CDR3 is TGTGCCAGCAGCTTCCGACAGGACTCACAATATAATTCACCCCTCCACTTT.

V usage is TRBV10-3 and J usage is TRBJ1-1; 7 nucleotides line up with TRBD1. The CDR3 totals 15 residues. Germline values: CDR1 ENHRY, CDR2 SYGVKD. V shed 2 bases and J 1 base; nucleotides not matched to a gene: 4. CDR3 DNA: TGTGCCATCAGTGAGCGAGGGACAGAGAACACTGAAGCTTTCTTT. Protein: CAISERGTENTEAFF.

A remark on this clone: Distinct nucleotide sequences in the sample also encode this CDR3. The chain carries TRBV28 and TRBJ1-2; no firm D call. The germline V gene encodes CDR1 MDHEN and CDR2 SYDVKM. The CDR3 is made up of 11 amino acids. V was clipped by 6 bases and J by 2 bases, with 4 bases between them. CDR3 DNA: TGTGCCAGCAGCTCCAACTATGGCTACACCTTC. It codes for CASSSNYGYTF.

This clone was counted a few times. The J gene is TRBJ2-2, the V gene TRBV27, with TRBD1 as a possible D gene (5 bases). The germline V and J ends were trimmed by 4 bases and 5 bases, with 8 bases remaining between them. Per the germline V gene, CDR1 is MNHEY and CDR2 is SMNVEV (reference sequence). This CDR3 spans 13 amino acids. The CDR3 nucleotides are TGTGCCAGCAGTTACCGACAGACCGGGGAGCTGTTTTTT. It codes for CASSYRQTGELFF.

V usage is TRBV10-3 and J usage is TRBJ2-7, with 9 bases lining up with TRBD2. V shed 3 bases and J 3 bases; nucleotides not matched to a gene: 3. This CDR3 spans 14 amino acids. Germline values: CDR1 ENHRY, CDR2 SYGVKD. CDR3 loop: CAISDGGGVYEQYF. The CDR3 nucleotides read TGTGCCATCAGTGATGGCGGGGGGGTCTACGAGCAGTACTTC.

This clone occurred a few times. The gene calls are TRBV19 and TRBJ2-1, with D maybe TRBD1 (6 bases). The CDR3 runs 15 residues. Per germline, CDR1 LNHDA and CDR2 SQIVND (reference sequence). Trimming pared 1 base from V and 5 bases from J, leaving 12 bases between. Here the CDR3 DNA reads TGTGCCAGTAGTATAGCCGCAGGGGACCACAATGAGCAGTTCTTC. Translating it yields CASSIAAGDHNEQFF.

The chain employs TRBV5-1 and TRBJ2-7, with 11 positions matching TRBD2. V dropped 4 bases and J dropped 1; count of bases not matched to a gene: 7. The CDR3 has 16 residues. Germline assignment: CDR1 SGHRS and CDR2 YFSETQ. The chain's CDR3 is CASSRVAGGPSYEQYF. The CDR3 region has the DNA TGCGCCAGCAGCCGTGTAGCGGGAGGGCCTTCCTACGAGCAGTACTTC.

The rearrangement links TRBV2 to TRBJ1-2; 7 bases align to TRBD1. Losses at the gene ends were 3 bases for V and 5 bases for J; bases not matched to a gene: 3. This CDR3 comprises 13 residues. Per germline, CDR1 SNHLY and CDR2 FYNNEI. DNA for the CDR3: TGTGCCAGCAGTGAGGCCAGGGGGTATGGCTACACCTTC. It encodes CASSEARGYGYTF.

The chain links TRBV9 to TRBJ2-2; 8 bases agree with TRBD2. The CDR3 totals 16 residues. V lost 0 bases to trimming and J lost 7 bases; unmatched junction nucleotides: 8. The V gene's germline CDR1 is SGDLS and CDR2 YYNGEE. The CDR3 protein is CASSVEGTSRIGELFF. CDR3 bases: TGTGCCAGCAGCGTAGAGGGGACTAGTCGAATCGGGGAGCTGTTTTTT.

The chain combines TRBV6-5 with TRBJ2-7; TRBD1 agrees at 7 bases. This CDR3 spans 15 amino acids. The J segment lost 2 bases and the V segment lost 0 bases, leaving 4 bases of the junction unmatched. Germline loops: CDR1 MNHEY, CDR2 SVGAGI. CDR3 sequence (DNA): TGTGCCAGCAGTTACTCAAGACAGGGTCCCTACGAGCAGTACTTC. Translating it yields CASSYSRQGPYEQYF.

Written as DNA, the CDR3 is TGTGCCAGCAGCCCCCCCCGACGGGCTGGAAACACCATATATTTT. Residues: CASSPPRRAGNTIYF. This chain uses TRBV13 with TRBJ1-3; D uncertain. This CDR3 is built from 15 residues. In germline, CDR1 is PRHDT, CDR2 FYEKMQ (reference sequence). V gave up 5 bases and J gave up 2 bases, with 13 bases separating them.

V and J are TRBV18 and TRBJ1-5, with D perhaps TRBD1 (6 bases). V shed 4 bases and J shed 0 bases, with 10 bases lying between them. The CDR3 totals 15 residues. Per germline, CDR1 KGHSH and CDR2 LQKENI. CDR3 loop: CASSRQADSNQPQHF. The CDR3 nucleotides read TGTGCCAGCTCACGACAGGCCGATAGCAATCAGCCCCAGCATTTT.

This clone was seen only once. The V call is TRBV11-2, the J call TRBJ1-4; D is ambiguous. In germline, CDR1 is SGHAT, CDR2 FQNNGV. The CDR3 is 15 residues long. V was pared by 1 base and J by 9 bases, with 15 bases between. CDR3 region: CASSLGSEYTKKLFF. In DNA form, the CDR3 reads TGTGCCAGCAGCTTAGGTTCAGAGTATACTAAAAAACTGTTTTTT.

The chain is built from TRBV19 and TRBJ1-5; D might be TRBD1 (6 bases). The CDR3 is made up of 15 amino acids. Germline V lookup: CDR1 LNHDA, CDR2 SQIVND (reference sequence). V gave up 2 bases and J gave up 6 bases, with 14 bases separating them. The CDR3 protein is CASSIQAGEGQPQHF. The CDR3 DNA sequence: TGTGCCAGTAGTATACAGGCAGGGGAGGGTCAGCCCCAGCATTTT.

Turning to this clone: Mismatch with germline at one junction end may stem from a read error. The chain recombines TRBV7-7 with TRBJ2-2; TRBD1 matches at 7 bases. The CDR3 extends over 17 amino acids. Looked up from germline, CDR1 is SSHAT and CDR2 is FNYEAQ (reference sequence). CDR3 loop: CASSRLLGDREPGELFF. Written as DNA, the CDR3 is TGTGCTAGCAGCAGACTTTTAGGAGACAGGGAACCCGGGGAGCTGTTTTTT.

This clone appeared a few times. In nucleotides, the CDR3 is TGTGCCAGCAGCCCCACCCCGAGTAGCGGGAGGGTGTACGAGCAGTACTTC. The encoded protein is CASSPTPSSGRVYEQYF. The genes are TRBV4-2 and TRBJ2-7, with TRBD2 identical over 11 bases. Trimming removed 4 bases from V and 4 bases from J; junction bases left unmatched: 12. The V gene's germline CDR1 is LGHNA and CDR2 YNFKEQ. There are 17 residues in the CDR3.

CDR3 amino acids: CSVRGGEETQYF. In DNA form, the CDR3 reads TGCAGCGTTAGAGGGGGCGAAGAGACCCAGTACTTC. V and J are TRBV29-1 and TRBJ2-5, with 7 bases fitting TRBD1. V dropped 5 bases and J dropped 3; count of bases not matched to a gene: 3. This CDR3 has 12 residues. CDR1 is SQVTM and CDR2 is ANQGSEA in the germline V gene.

The chain carries TRBV11-2 and TRBJ2-3; 9 bases fit TRBD2. This CDR3 spans 17 amino acids. V gave up 1 base and J gave up 5 bases; unmatched junction bases: 10. Per germline, CDR1 SGHAT and CDR2 FQNNGV. The CDR3 sequence: CASSLVSGRGGGDTQYF. The CDR3 nucleotides are TGTGCCAGCAGCTTAGTGTCAGGGCGGGGGGGAGGAGATACGCAGTATTTT.

This chain uses TRBV18 with TRBJ1-1; the D gene is possibly TRBD1 (5 bases). V lost 4 bases and J 3 bases, leaving 18 bases between the germline ends. Germline V lookup: CDR1 KGHSH, CDR2 LQKENI. This CDR3 has 16 amino acids. In nucleotides, the CDR3 is TGTGCCAGCTCACGAACGTCGTTCGGAGGGGACACTGAAGCTTTCTTT. Translation: CASSRTSFGGDTEAFF.

The rearrangement joins TRBV5-6 to TRBJ2-3, with D unresolved. The CDR3 has 12 residues. Per the germline V gene, CDR1 is SGHDT and CDR2 is YYEEEE. Between the trimmed V and J ends, which lost 5 bases and 3 bases, there was a span of 7 bases. CDR3 loop: CASSSFTDTQYF. CDR3 nucleotides: TGTGCCAGCAGTTCATTTACAGATACGCAGTATTTT.

The V and J genes are TRBV7-2 and TRBJ2-5; 9 bases are a match to TRBD1. The assigned J gene may be wrong: the sequence end matches TRBJ2-7 better. The CDR3 covers 14 residues. Germline values: CDR1 SGHTA, CDR2 FQGNSA. The CDR3 reads CASSPWTGDYEQYF. The CDR3 DNA reads as TGTGCCAGCAGTCCCTGGACAGGGGACTACGAGCAGTACTTC.

The J gene is TRBJ1-2, the V gene TRBV19; no firm D call. Trimming stripped 6 bases from V and 4 bases from J, with 12 bases between. The CDR3 is 13 residues long. Germline V gives CDR1 LNHDA, CDR2 SQIVND (reference sequence). Here the CDR3 DNA reads TGTGCCAGTAGCCCCGATTCCAGCTATGGCTACACCTTC. Translating it yields CASSPDSSYGYTF.

This chain connects TRBV5-6 to TRBJ2-3, with TRBD2 identical over 7 bases. V shed 3 bases and J 7 bases; nucleotides not matched to a gene: 8. The CDR3 has 14 residues. From germline, CDR1 is SGHDT and CDR2 YYEEEE. DNA of the CDR3: TGTGCCAGCAGCTCGGGCGGGAGTTTGCATACGCAGTATTTT. As protein: CASSSGGSLHTQYF.

The chain couples TRBV29-1 to TRBJ2-7, with TRBD1 identical over 7 bases. Germline assignment: CDR1 SQVTM and CDR2 ANQGSEA. The V gene end was trimmed by 4 bases and the J gene end by 2 bases; junction bases not matched to a gene: 5. The CDR3 loop spans 13 amino acids. The chain's CDR3 is CSVVGTVTYEQYF. As DNA, the CDR3 is TGCAGCGTTGTGGGGACAGTCACCTACGAGCAGTACTTC.

V gene TRBV28 combines with J gene TRBJ2-5; 9 positions match TRBD1. V shed 2 bases and J 0 bases; nucleotides not matched to a gene: 7. The CDR3 is 17 amino acids. CDR1 is MDHEN, CDR2 SYDVKM, per germline. The CDR3: CASSLPRTGVNQETQYF. For the CDR3, the DNA is TGTGCCAGCAGTTTACCACGGACAGGGGTAAACCAAGAGACCCAGTACTTC. Together with reference TRBV28 and TRBJ2-5, the CDR3 gives the full variable domain: DVKVTQSSRYLVKRTGEKVFLECVQDMDHENMFWYRQDPGLGLRLIYFSYDVKMKEKGDIPEGYSVSREKKERFSLILESASTNQTSMYLCASSLPRTGVNQETQYFGPGTRLLVL.